The 27 T cell receptor beta chains presented below share a single source sample, sequenced in a study of graft-versus-host responses after intestinal transplantation. Libraries were prepared by immunoSEQ multiplex PCR; TCRdb keeps only in-frame clonotypes and omits some of them. The profile shows 85,000 to 90,000 clones, under 90% of them singletons. No cognate antigen is known for these TCRs. This specimen consisted of unstimulated CD4+ T cells sorted from spleen or lymph node cells, obtained before intestinal transplant. Receptors were obtained from a human donor who received an intestinal transplant.

In this sample, this clone turned up once. The chain combines TRBV5-1 with TRBJ1-1; 10 positions agree with TRBD1. CDR1 and CDR2 from the germline V gene are SGHRS and YFSETQ. V lost 4 bases to trimming and J lost 4 bases; unmatched junction nucleotides: 10. The CDR3 extends over 16 amino acids. The CDR3 here is CASSERQGAYATEAFF. In nucleotides, the CDR3 is TGCGCCAGCAGCGAGAGACAGGGGGCGTATGCCACTGAAGCTTTCTTT.

The chain joins TRBV7-3 to TRBJ2-3; 8 bases fit TRBD2. J lost 4 bases, V lost 2 bases, and 2 bases had no gene match. CDR3 length: 14 amino acids. Germline CDR1 SGHTA, CDR2 FQGTGA. CDR3 sequence reads: CASSLSGGADTQYF. CDR3 coding DNA: TGTGCCAGCAGCTTATCCGGGGGGGCAGATACGCAGTATTTT. Based on the CDR3 plus reference TRBV7-3 and TRBJ2-3, the full variable domain is GAGVSQTPSNKVTEKGKYVELRCDPISGHTALYWYRQSLGQGPEFLIYFQGTGAADDSGLPNDRFFAVRPEGSVSTLKIQRTERGDSAVYLCASSLSGGADTQYFGPGTRLTVL.

The V call is TRBV7-9, the J call TRBJ2-1; D is perhaps TRBD2 (5 bases). Germline-derived CDR1 and CDR2 are SEHNR and FQNEAQ (reference sequence). The CDR3 runs to 14 residues. Trimming shortened V by 5 bases and J by 5 bases, and 13 bases separated the two germline ends. The CDR3 spells CASSPSERNNEQFF. CDR3 coding DNA: TGTGCCAGCAGCCCTTCAGAGCGGAACAATGAGCAGTTCTTC.

The rearrangement joins TRBV29-1 to TRBJ2-3, with D unclear. The CDR3 has 12 residues. The germline CDR1 and CDR2 sequences are SQVTM and ANQGSEA. Trimming shortened V by 4 bases and J by 6 bases, and 11 bases separated the two germline ends. CDR3 loop: CSVVLPADTQYF. CDR3 in DNA: TGCAGCGTTGTCTTACCCGCGGATACGCAGTATTTT.

The V gene is TRBV15, the J gene TRBJ1-5; D gene uncertain. This CDR3 is built from 14 residues. The V gene's germline CDR1 is LNHNV and CDR2 YYDKDF (reference sequence). V was clipped by 3 bases and J by 0 bases, with 6 bases between them. CDR3 protein: CATSRTPSNQPQHF. Here the CDR3 DNA reads TGTGCCACCAGCAGGACACCTAGCAATCAGCCCCAGCATTTT.

The chain has TRBV5-1 and TRBJ1-1; D possibly corresponds to TRBD1 (5 bases). Trimming pared 4 bases from V and 3 bases from J, leaving 10 bases between. The germline V gene has CDR1 SGHRS and CDR2 YFSETQ. CDR3 length equals 13 residues. The CDR3 reads CASSQDSDTEAFF. In DNA, the CDR3 is TGCGCCAGCAGCCAAGACAGCGACACTGAAGCTTTCTTT.

The table lists this clone with a few counts. This chain joins TRBV2 and TRBJ1-1; D is undetermined. Germline-derived CDR1 and CDR2 are SNHLY and FYNNEI. This CDR3 has 14 residues. V lost 10 bases to trimming and J lost 8 bases, with 23 bases between them. The CDR3 spells CAIVAKRTDSEAFF. In DNA form, the CDR3 reads TGTGCCATCGTCGCTAAGAGGACGGACTCGGAAGCTTTCTTT.

The chain carries TRBV18 and TRBJ2-7; 7 positions match TRBD2. The V and J ends lost 3 bases and 3 bases, in that order; junction bases with no gene match: 8. The CDR3 runs to 15 residues. Germline CDR1 is KGHSH and CDR2 is LQKENI. DNA of the CDR3: TGTGCCAGCTCACCCTCACGGGGGGAAAACTACGAGCAGTACTTC. Its translation: CASSPSRGENYEQYF.

The chain links TRBV5-1 to TRBJ2-5, with TRBD2 identical over 7 bases. This CDR3 region has 12 residues. The trim removed 7 bases at V and 2 bases at J, leaving 2 bases unmatched. Germline-derived CDR1 and CDR2 are SGHRS and YFSETQ. Here the CDR3 DNA reads TGCGCCAGCGGGACTACGCAAGAGACCCAGTACTTC. The encoded protein is CASGTTQETQYF.

The CDR3 here is CASSELGRGTSAEKLFF. The DNA of the CDR3 is TGTGCCAGCAGTGAATTGGGCAGGGGTACCAGTGCTGAAAAACTGTTTTTT. V and J are TRBV25-1 and TRBJ1-4; the D gene is possibly TRBD1 (6 bases). The CDR3 contains 17 residues. CDR1 and CDR2 (germline): MGHDK, SYGVNS. V was clipped by 1 base and J by 7 bases, with 19 bases between them.

DNA of the CDR3: TGTGCCAGCAGCTTCCTCGCGGGTGGCTACACCTTC. Translating it yields CASSFLAGGYTF. The chain employs TRBV5-6 and TRBJ1-2; D is unclear. V lost 2 bases and J 7 bases, leaving 9 bases between the germline ends. CDR3 length: 12 residues. From germline, CDR1 is SGHDT and CDR2 YYEEEE.

The V gene is TRBV6-1, the J gene TRBJ1-1; D perhaps matches TRBD1 (6 bases). V was pared by 7 bases and J by 5 bases, with 8 bases between. The CDR3 loop spans 11 amino acids. Germline assignment: CDR1 MNHNS and CDR2 SASEGT. CDR3 coding DNA: TGTGCCAGCATAAGGGGGACTGAAGCTTTCTTT. Encoded protein: CASIRGTEAFF.

The rearrangement uses TRBV5-4 and TRBJ1-5; tentative D call: TRBD1 (6 bases). This CDR3 is built from 18 residues. With 0 bases removed from V and 6 bases from J, the gap between germline ends came to 22 bases. In germline, CDR1 is SGHNT, CDR2 YYREEE (reference sequence). CDR3 in amino acids: CASSLGRRGGLVGQPQHF. The CDR3 region has the DNA TGTGCCAGCAGCTTGGGTCGTAGGGGGGGACTGGTGGGTCAGCCCCAGCATTTT.

This chain connects TRBV9 to TRBJ1-2; the match to TRBD1 covers 8 bases. V dropped 4 bases and J dropped 8; count of bases not matched to a gene: 13. The CDR3 consists of 15 residues. The germline CDR1 and CDR2 sequences are SGDLS and YYNGEE. The CDR3, as DNA: TGTGCCAGCAGCTCCAGACAGGGGCCGCGGTTGGGCTACACCTTC. Translating gives CASSSRQGPRLGYTF.

This clone showed up just a few times. The chain carries TRBV5-1 and TRBJ2-7, with D possibly being TRBD2 (5 bases). Trimming took 0 bases from V and 0 from J, leaving 10 bases between them. Germline-derived CDR1 and CDR2 are SGHRS and YFSETQ. CDR3 length equals 15 residues. CDR3 nucleotide sequence: TGCGCCAGCAGCTTGGGAGAGGGAACCTCCTACGAGCAGTACTTC. The encoded protein is CASSLGEGTSYEQYF.

V and J are TRBV12-5 and TRBJ1-3, with 7 bases aligning to TRBD1. CDR3 size: 17 residues. The V and J ends lost 1 base and 0 bases, in that order; junction bases with no gene match: 6. Germline values: CDR1 LGHNT, CDR2 FRNRAP. In nucleotides, the CDR3 is TGTGCTAGTGGTTTGGCGCGGGACAGTAACTCTGGAAACACCATATATTTT. It is translated as CASGLARDSNSGNTIYF.

The chain employs TRBV5-1 and TRBJ2-7; unclear D gene. V was trimmed by 3 bases and J by 4 bases, leaving 11 bases between them. This CDR3 comprises 13 residues. Germline V lookup: CDR1 SGHRS, CDR2 YFSETQ. The CDR3 is CASSSEVRYEQYF. CDR3 DNA: TGCGCCAGCAGCTCTGAGGTTCGGTACGAGCAGTACTTC. The variable domain in full, with the rest retrieved from reference TRBV5-1 and TRBJ2-7, is KAGVTQTPRYLIKTRGQQVTLSCSPISGHRSVSWYQQTPGQGLQFLFEYFSETQRNKGNFPGRFSGRQFSNSRSEMNVSTLELGDSALYLCASSSEVRYEQYFGPGTRLTVT.

This CDR3 is CASSIGVGAGNQPQHF. The CDR3 region has the DNA TGTGCCAGTAGTATAGGGGTTGGGGCAGGCAATCAGCCCCAGCATTTT. The chain employs TRBV19 and TRBJ1-5; tentative D call: TRBD1 (5 bases). Trimming removed 1 base at V and 2 bases at J, with 12 bases between. Per the germline V gene, CDR1 is LNHDA and CDR2 is SQIVND (reference sequence). This CDR3 contains 16 residues.

In its sample, this clone was seen once. The V call is TRBV4-1, the J call TRBJ1-1, with TRBD1 identical over 8 bases. The trim removed 4 bases at V and 7 bases at J, leaving 11 bases unmatched. The germline gives CDR1 MGHRA, CDR2 YSYEKL. The CDR3 sequence is 15 residues long. The CDR3 sequence: CASSLPDREINEAFF. The DNA for the CDR3 is TGCGCCAGCAGCCTCCCGGACAGGGAGATAAATGAAGCTTTCTTT.

The CDR3 coding sequence is TGTGCCAGCAGCCCGGCGGCTACCACGTCTACAGATACGCAGTATTTT. Protein product: CASSPAATTSTDTQYF. The rearrangement links TRBV7-6 to TRBJ2-3; no definite D call. The germline V and J ends were trimmed by 5 bases and 3 bases, with 18 bases remaining between them. The CDR3 has 16 amino acids. Germline loops: CDR1 SGHVS, CDR2 FNYEAQ.

V gene TRBV1 combines with J gene TRBJ1-1. TRBV1 is designated a pseudogene. The CDR3 runs to 15 residues. For the CDR3, the DNA is TGCACCAGCAGCCAAGATCCCTGGACGGGGGGGTCGGCTTTCTTT. The encoded protein is CTSSQDPWTGGSAFF.

The gene calls are TRBV7-8 and TRBJ2-7; D perhaps matches TRBD2 (5 bases). The CDR3 has 14 residues. Between the trimmed V and J ends, which lost 3 bases and 2 bases, there was a span of 11 bases. CDR1 is SGHVS, CDR2 FQNEAQ, per germline. Here the CDR3 reads CASSLDLGPYEQYF. The CDR3 nucleotides read TGTGCCAGCAGCTTGGACTTGGGCCCCTACGAGCAGTACTTC.

V and J are TRBV19 and TRBJ2-3, with 7 positions matching TRBD1. CDR1 and CDR2 (germline): LNHDA, SQIVND (reference sequence). Losses at the gene ends were 7 bases for V and 7 bases for J; bases not matched to a gene: 5. The CDR3 runs 12 residues. Here the CDR3 reads CASTGGGNTQYF. CDR3 bases: TGTGCCAGTACAGGGGGTGGGAATACGCAGTATTTT. The full variable domain, its missing parts supplied by reference TRBV19 and TRBJ2-3, is DGGITQSPKYLFRKEGQNVTLSCEQNLNHDAMYWYRQDPGQGLRLIYYSQIVNDFQKGDIAEGYSVSREKKESFPLTVTSAQKNPTAFYLCASTGGGNTQYFGPGTRLTVL.

The V gene is TRBV6-1, the J gene TRBJ2-1; TRBD2 might be the D (6 bases). This CDR3 has 13 residues. Germline CDR1 reads MNHNS; CDR2 reads SASEGT. V was clipped by 5 bases and J by 3 bases, with 8 bases between them. The CDR3 DNA reads TGTGCCAGCAGTCCGACTAGCTACAATGAGCAGTTCTTC. Translation: CASSPTSYNEQFF.

The V gene is TRBV7-2, the J gene TRBJ1-2; no clear D gene. Trimming removed 1 base at V and 0 bases at J, with 9 bases between. This CDR3 contains 15 residues. Germline V gives CDR1 SGHTA, CDR2 FQGNSA. CDR3 sequence (DNA): TGTGCCAGCAGCTTAGTCACAATATCTAACTATGGCTACACCTTC. Translating gives CASSLVTISNYGYTF.

The chain has TRBV7-9 and TRBJ2-7; 10 bases are shared with TRBD1. This CDR3 comprises 14 residues. Germline-derived CDR1 and CDR2 are SEHNR and FQNEAQ (reference sequence). The J segment lost 2 bases and the V segment lost 6 bases, leaving 4 bases of the junction unmatched. The CDR3 loop reads CASSRGQGTYEQYF. Here the CDR3 DNA reads TGTGCCAGCAGTCGGGGACAGGGGACCTACGAGCAGTACTTC.

The J gene is TRBJ2-2, the V gene TRBV29-1, with TRBD1 as a possible D gene (6 bases). The V and J ends lost 7 bases and 5 bases respectively, with 17 bases between them. This CDR3 comprises 14 residues. The germline V gene encodes CDR1 SQVTM and CDR2 ANQGSEA. The CDR3 region has the DNA TGCAGCGCGGAACCGGACAGAAAAACCGGGGAGCTGTTTTTT. Encoded protein: CSAEPDRKTGELFF.